This TCR beta chain was profiled in a study of post-analysis software for immune sequencing data. In the study overall: As for disease course, relapsing-remitting, secondary progressive and progressive-relapsing multiple sclerosis were all included. Study results and limitations: There were a few TRBV segments more frequent in patients than controls, and TRBV5-6, TRBV5-1 and TRBV20-1 were among them. Controls showed significantly higher normalized Chao1 diversity than did multiple sclerosis patients.

This clonotype was seen a few times. The antigen is unknown. This CDR3 contains 15 residues. The germline gives CDR1 SGHRS, CDR2 YFSETQ. V lost 0 bases and J lost 7; bases outside the gene matches: 9. Unique molecular identifiers were present in the TCR beta cDNA libraries. Starting from approximately 1 to 10 million T cells, the study yielded about 540,000 cDNA molecules. TCRdb reprocessed the PCR reads with MiXCR, giving one entry per CDR3 protein. This table has around 700,000 distinct CDR3 sequences, around 60% appearing once. This sequence was found in a girl between 2 and 10 years old with multiple sclerosis. The sequenced material came from blood. The J gene is TRBJ2-7, the V gene TRBV5-1, with 8 bases lining up with TRBD2. CDR3 sequence reads: CASSLVSGGPGEQYF. In DNA, the CDR3 is TGCGCCAGCAGCTTGGTGTCGGGAGGGCCCGGGGAGCAGTACTTC.